The 24 T cell receptor beta chains below come from one sample, sequenced in a study of T cells in Graves' hyperthyroidism and ophthalmopathy. TCR beta CDR3 sequences were amplified from RNA transcripts. The study used the HTBI primer set for a first-round RT-PCR of the TCR CDR3. TCRdb used MiXCR to reprocess the multiplex PCR reads, holding one entry per CDR3 protein. Of 250,000 to 400,000 distinct CDR3 sequences in the sample, roughly 13% were seen once. The sample was blood. The receptors come from a woman in her thirties or forties with Graves' ophthalmopathy.

As to this clonotype: One base away lies a much larger clone, so this may be a sequencing read error. The genes are TRBV12-3 or TRBV12-4 and TRBJ2-7; a possible D gene is TRBD1 (5 bases). CDR3 length equals 15 residues. V was shortened by 5 bases and J by 5 bases, with 19 bases between the two germline ends. CDR3 DNA: TGTGCCAGCAGTCCATCAGGGATACGCACCCACGAGCAGTACTTC. Amino acid sequence: CASSPSGIRTHEQYF.

In its sample, this clonotype was seen many times. This chain links TRBV28 with TRBJ1-6, with D unclear. The ends were cut back, 0 bases at V and 7 bases at J, with 4 bases in the middle. Germline CDR1 MDHEN, CDR2 SYDVKM. The CDR3 is 13 residues long. The CDR3 is CASSLWGNSPLHF. The CDR3 region has the DNA TGTGCCAGCAGTTTATGGGGCAATTCACCCCTCCACTTT.

This clonotype has ten or more counts. The chain's CDR3 is CASSPLTGVGNEQYF. As DNA, the CDR3 is TGTGCCAGCAGCCCTCTCACAGGGGTGGGCAACGAGCAGTACTTC. The rearrangement links TRBV7-9 to TRBJ2-7; TRBD1 matches 7 bases. Germline values: CDR1 SEHNR, CDR2 FQNEAQ (reference sequence). The V gene end was trimmed by 5 bases and the J gene end by 5 bases; junction bases not matched to a gene: 12. CDR3 length: 15 residues.

This clonotype was counted many times. The chain recombines TRBV7-8 with TRBJ2-5, with 8 bases fitting TRBD2. Germline-derived CDR1 and CDR2 are SGHVS and FQNEAQ. There are 17 residues in the CDR3. V lost 1 base, J lost 2 bases, and 9 bases stayed unmatched. CDR3 coding DNA: TGTGCCAGCAGCTTAGGGGCCCCCGGGGGGGGGCAAGAGACCCAGTACTTC. Translated: CASSLGAPGGGQETQYF. Filled out from reference TRBV7-8 and TRBJ2-5, the complete variable domain reads GAGVSQSPRYKVAKRGQDVALRCDPISGHVSLFWYQQALGQGPEFLTYFQNEAQLDKSGLPSDRFFAERPEGSVSTLKIQRTQQEDSAVYLCASSLGAPGGGQETQYFGPGTRLLVL.

CDR3 nucleotides: TGTGCCAGCAGTTACTCGACGGTCGGTTTCGGCTACACCTTC. Amino acids: CASSYSTVGFGYTF. This chain joins TRBV6-5 and TRBJ1-2, with D unresolved. The CDR3 extends over 14 amino acids. The V gene lost 0 bases and the J gene lost 8 bases, with 13 bases spanning the gap. Per the germline V gene, CDR1 is MNHEY and CDR2 is SVGAGI.

This clonotype was observed many times. The J gene is TRBJ2-2, the V gene TRBV7-2; the match to TRBD1 covers 9 bases. The V gene end was trimmed by 3 bases and the J gene end by 4 bases; junction bases not matched to a gene: 3. The germline CDR1 and CDR2 sequences are SGHTA and FQGNSA. CDR3 length equals 15 residues. CDR3 sequence (DNA): TGTGCCAGCAGCTTCGACAGGGGGGGCACCGGGGAGCTGTTTTTT. It codes for CASSFDRGGTGELFF.

This clonotype was found a few times. The genes are TRBV18 and TRBJ2-7; a weak D match, TRBD1 (6 bases). Deletions cut 6 bases from V and 7 bases from J, with 16 bases between. The CDR3 is 13 residues long. Germline loops: CDR1 KGHSH, CDR2 LQKENI. The CDR3 is CASSLDRPREQYF. The CDR3 nucleotides are TGTGCCAGCTCCCTAGACAGGCCGAGGGAGCAGTACTTC.

The genes are TRBV4-1 and TRBJ2-7; TRBD1 matches at 8 bases. The CDR3 is 17 residues long. Germline CDR1 reads MGHRA; CDR2 reads YSYEKL. V lost 0 bases and J lost 3; bases outside the gene matches: 10. The CDR3 sequence: CASSQDKLVDRDYEQYF. CDR3 nucleotides: TGCGCCAGCAGCCAAGATAAATTGGTGGACAGGGACTACGAGCAGTACTTC.

This clonotype was seen at least ten times. The DNA of the CDR3 is TGTGCCAGCAGCCGGAAAGTGGGTTCACCCCTCCACTTT. Amino acid sequence: CASSRKVGSPLHF. The V call is TRBV14, the J call TRBJ1-6; no firm D call. This CDR3 is 13 amino acids long. CDR1 and CDR2 from the germline V gene are SGHDN and FVKESK. V was pared by 4 bases and J by 9 bases, with 10 bases between.

About this clonotype: A much more abundant neighbour one base away suggests this may be a read error. CDR3 bases: TGTGCCAGCAGCTTAGACCTTCTGGACAGGAACACCAGGGAGCTGTTTTTT. Encoded protein: CASSLDLLDRNTRELFF. The chain uses TRBV11-2 and TRBJ2-2; 7 nucleotides align to TRBD1. The germline V gene has CDR1 SGHAT and CDR2 FQNNGV. This CDR3 spans 17 amino acids.

Concerning this clonotype: This may stem from a read error, because a much larger clone lies one nucleotide away. This rearrangement joins TRBV20-1 to TRBJ2-1, with TRBD2 matching 12 bases. Germline V CDR1 and CDR2: DFQATT, SNEGSKA (reference sequence). This CDR3 region has 17 residues. Trimming removed 4 bases from V and 1 base from J; junction bases left unmatched: 8. Written as DNA, the CDR3 is TGCAGTGCTATTGGGCTAGCGGGGGGGCGGTCCTACAATGAGCAGTTCTTC. Its translation is CSAIGLAGGRSYNEQFF.

This clonotype was counted ten times or more. The rearrangement joins TRBV28 to TRBJ1-3; D is uncertain. V was trimmed by 7 bases and J by 4 bases, leaving 8 bases between them. Germline-derived CDR1 and CDR2 are MDHEN and SYDVKM. The CDR3 is 12 residues long. CDR3 in amino acids: CASTFSGNTIYF. The CDR3 nucleotides are TGTGCCAGCACCTTCTCCGGAAACACCATATATTTT.

J is TRBJ2-3 and V is TRBV20-1; 10 bases line up with TRBD2. The CDR3 covers 18 residues. Trimming took 5 bases from V and 0 from J; bases not matched to a gene: 14. Germline-derived CDR1 and CDR2 are DFQATT and SNEGSKA (reference sequence). The CDR3 here is CSAPPLLGTSESTDTQYF. Here the CDR3 DNA reads TGCAGTGCTCCCCCACTACTTGGGACTAGCGAAAGCACAGATACGCAGTATTTT.

V and J are TRBV6-4 and TRBJ1-1; maybe TRBD1 (5 bases). The CDR3 totals 14 residues. Germline values: CDR1 MRHNA, CDR2 SNTAGT. Deletions cut 4 bases from V and 5 bases from J, with 14 bases between. CDR3 amino acids: CASSVKGEGTEAFF. In DNA form, the CDR3 reads TGTGCCAGCAGTGTAAAAGGGGAAGGAACTGAAGCTTTCTTT.

There are many counts of this clonotype. The chain links TRBV11-2 to TRBJ2-1; D is uncertain. Germline CDR1 and CDR2: SGHAT and FQNNGV. This CDR3 is 15 amino acids long. Trimming shortened V by 1 base and J by 1 base, and 8 bases separated the two germline ends. The CDR3 nucleotides read TGTGCCAGCAGCTTAGGCCTGTGGTCCTACAATGAGCAGTTCTTC. Protein sequence: CASSLGLWSYNEQFF.

This clonotype was seen repeatedly, ten times or more. The V gene is TRBV12-3 or TRBV12-4, the J gene TRBJ2-2, with 8 bases fitting TRBD2. The CDR3 totals 16 residues. Unmatched junction bases numbered 6, after V lost 5 bases and J lost 1 base. CDR3 protein: CASSKKLAENTGELFF. In nucleotides, the CDR3 is TGTGCCAGCAGTAAGAAACTAGCGGAGAACACCGGGGAGCTGTTTTTT.

Comments on this clonotype: One end of the junction does not line up with germline, which may come from a read error. This chain links TRBV10-3 with TRBJ1-2; the D is unclear. The CDR3 spans 15 residues. Germline values: CDR1 ENHRY, CDR2 SYGVKD. CDR3 nucleotide sequence: TGTACCATCAGTGAGTCGAATATAGGGTACTATGGCTACACCTTC. It specifies CTISESNIGYYGYTF.

At least ten counts were recorded for this clonotype. The chain is built from TRBV2 and TRBJ2-5; D uncertain. This CDR3 spans 11 amino acids. CDR1 and CDR2 from the germline V gene are SNHLY and FYNNEI. V lost 6 bases, J lost 4 bases, and 6 bases lay in between. Here the CDR3 reads CASSVRETQYF. The DNA for the CDR3 is TGTGCCAGCAGCGTGCGAGAGACCCAGTACTTC.

The table lists this clonotype with many counts. The chain employs TRBV27 and TRBJ2-1; 8 bases map to TRBD2. CDR3 length equals 14 residues. V lost 6 bases, J lost 6 bases, and 7 bases stayed unmatched. Germline V gene sequence: CDR1 MNHEY, CDR2 SMNVEV (reference sequence). In DNA, the CDR3 is TGTGCCAGCAGCCGTGGGCGGGGGGCCAATGAGCAGTTCTTC. Protein sequence: CASSRGRGANEQFF.

The chain combines TRBV6-5 with TRBJ1-1; no clear D. Germline CDR1 and CDR2: MNHEY and SVGAGI. V lost 0 bases, J lost 0 bases, and 8 bases lay in between. The CDR3 extends over 15 amino acids. The CDR3 DNA reads as TGTGCCAGCAGTTACTCTGGGGTAGTGAACACTGAAGCTTTCTTT. Protein sequence: CASSYSGVVNTEAFF.

The rearrangement links TRBV10-3 to TRBJ1-2, with 7 bases fitting TRBD1. This CDR3 has 16 residues. The germline V gene has CDR1 ENHRY and CDR2 SYGVKD. V dropped 2 bases and J dropped 8; count of bases not matched to a gene: 14. This CDR3 is CAISERDLPGGRGYTF. The CDR3 DNA reads TGTGCCATCAGTGAGCGCGACCTGCCAGGGGGTCGAGGCTACACCTTC.

To note about this clonotype: This sequence may be a read error, since a much larger clone differs from it by one base. Lacking the conserved final phenylalanine or tryptophan, this CDR3 likely reflects a read error. The chain links TRBV28 to TRBJ1-2; D unclear. This CDR3 is 13 amino acids long. Trimming left V 7 bases short and J 8 bases short, with 17 bases between. CDR1 is MDHEN and CDR2 is SYDVKM in the germline V gene. CDR3 loop: CASTSEPHGGYTL. The CDR3 DNA reads TGTGCCAGCACCTCCGAGCCTCATGGAGGCTACACCCTC.

This clonotype was seen many times. The chain couples TRBV29-1 to TRBJ1-2; tentative D call: TRBD1 (6 bases). Trimming stripped 6 bases from V and 3 bases from J, with 20 bases between. The CDR3 has 15 residues. Germline assignment: CDR1 SQVTM and CDR2 ANQGSEA. The CDR3 reads CSVDGSRDKYYGYTF. The CDR3 DNA follows: TGCAGCGTCGACGGGTCACGGGACAAGTACTATGGCTACACCTTC.

This clonotype was counted ten times or more. The rearrangement uses TRBV28 and TRBJ2-7; D is possibly TRBD1 or TRBD2 (5 bases each). CDR1 and CDR2 from the germline V gene are MDHEN and SYDVKM. Trimming stripped 8 bases from V and 3 bases from J, with 29 bases between. This CDR3 region has 18 residues. In DNA, the CDR3 is TGTGCCAGCGTCTATGGGGGAGCGACGTTCCCTACAATCTACGAGCAGTACTTC. Its protein is CASVYGGATFPTIYEQYF.